A selection of T cell receptor beta chains follows, all from one sample in a study of regulatory T cells in long-lasting Graves disease. Via MiXCR, TCRdb re-called the multiplex PCR reads, giving one row per CDR3 protein. In the table there are about 460,000 distinct CDR3 sequences, around a fifth of which are singletons. Sample: peripheral blood mononuclear cells (PBMCs), taken when the disease was refractory, from a patient treated with antithyroid drugs. All receptors come from a female donor with Graves disease. CDR3s include the opening cysteine and the closing phenylalanine or tryptophan. A D gene is named only where the DNA matches it firmly. Part of the rows lack a size; the others show once, few, many or a class for expanded clones.

clone size	D gene	V gene	CDR3 length	J gene	CDR3 protein	CDR3 DNA
-	TRBD1	TRBV5-5	13	TRBJ1-5	CASSQQGDQPQHF	TGTGCCAGCAGCCAACAGGGGGATCAGCCCCAGCATTTT
many	-	TRBV6-1	14	TRBJ2-7	CASSEGGTYYEQYF	TGTGCCAGCAGTGAAGGGGGCACGTACTACGAGCAGTACTTC
few	TRBD1	TRBV7-9	16	TRBJ1-1	CASSVGQVLRGSEAFF	TGTGCCAGCAGCGTCGGACAGGTTTTAAGGGGGTCTGAAGCTTTCTTT
few	TRBD1	TRBV24-1	15	TRBJ2-2	CATSDLQDRAGELFF	TGTGCCACCAGTGATTTGCAAGACAGGGCCGGGGAGCTGTTTTTT
-	TRBD1	TRBV7-8	15	TRBJ1-4	CASRIQQGANEKLFF	TGTGCCAGCCGAATTCAACAGGGGGCTAATGAAAAACTGTTTTTT
many	-	TRBV6-1	14	TRBJ1-1	CASSPILRNTEAFF	TGTGCCAGCAGCCCCATCCTGAGGAACACTGAAGCTTTCTTT
many	-	TRBV28	16	TRBJ2-5	CASSLWSVRKQETQYF	TGTGCCAGCAGTTTATGGTCGGTCAGGAAACAAGAGACCCAGTACTTC
many	-	TRBV7-2	14	TRBJ1-1	CASSSHGGDTEAFF	TGTGCCAGCAGTTCGCACGGGGGGGACACTGAAGCTTTCTTT
many	-	TRBV2	11	TRBJ2-4	CASNRGGRTDF	TGTGCCAGCAACCGGGGAGGACGTACGGACTTC
-	-	TRBV19	11	TRBJ2-7	CASNLNGEQYF	TGTGCCAGTAATTTAAACGGCGAGCAGTACTTC
-	-	TRBV11-3	15	TRBJ2-1	CASSLGLVNYNEQFF	TGTGCCAGCAGCTTAGGCCTAGTTAACTACAATGAGCAGTTCTTC
many	-	TRBV2	14	TRBJ1-1	CASSQGPRDTEAFF	TGTGCCAGCAGTCAGGGGCCAAGGGACACTGAAGCTTTCTTT
few	TRBD1	TRBV30	14	TRBJ1-5	CAWTGTGANQPQHF	TGTGCCTGGACTGGGACAGGGGCCAATCAGCCCCAGCATTTT
-	-	TRBV7-9	14	TRBJ1-1	CASSFYVWNAEAFF	TGTGCCAGCAGCTTTTATGTGTGGAACGCTGAAGCTTTCTTT
-	TRBD1	TRBV30	14	TRBJ1-2	CAWDNTGGGGGYTF	TGTGCCTGGGACAACACAGGGGGCGGCGGGGGCTACACCTTC
-	TRBD1	TRBV29-1	13	TRBJ1-1	CSAILGQAGEAFF	TGCAGCGCTATACTAGGACAGGCGGGTGAAGCTTTCTTT
many	-	TRBV24-1	16	TRBJ2-7	CATSDPSRGRPYEQYF	TGTGCCACCAGTGATCCCTCCCGGGGCCGCCCCTACGAGCAGTACTTC
many	TRBD1	TRBV28	14	TRBJ2-5	CASSRDRDQETQYF	TGTGCCAGCAGCCGGGACAGGGACCAAGAGACCCAGTACTTC
few	TRBD2	TRBV9	14	TRBJ2-1	CASSVSLAGDEQLF	TGTGCCAGCAGCGTATCACTAGCGGGGGATGAGCAGCTCTTC
-	TRBD1	TRBV7-2	13	TRBJ2-7	CASSPADRTEQYF	TGTGCCAGCAGCCCTGCGGACAGGACCGAGCAGTACTTC
-	TRBD1	TRBV7-2	14	TRBJ2-7	CASSLGDRDHEQYF	TGTGCCAGCAGCTTAGGGGACAGGGACCACGAGCAGTACTTC
-	-	TRBV7-2	13	TRBJ1-5	CASSLTVLGPQHF	TGTGCCAGCAGCTTGACTGTGCTAGGGCCCCAGCATTTT
many	-	TRBV11-2	14	TRBJ2-5	CASSSLSGSGTQYF	TGTGCCAGCAGCTCCTTGTCGGGTTCAGGGACCCAGTACTTC